These 4 T cell receptor beta chains originate from one sample sequenced in a study of shared clonotypes between healthy human individuals. Libraries were prepared by immunoSEQ multiplex PCR; TCRdb keeps only in-frame clonotypes and omits some of them. This table has some 1,400,000 clones, roughly 96% appearing once. Sample: naive CD4+ T cells sorted from blood. Stated subset: CD45RA+ positively selected. These receptors originate from a young man in good health.

This chain connects TRBV18 to TRBJ1-4; D not resolved. The germline gives CDR1 KGHSH, CDR2 LQKENI. The CDR3 contains 15 residues. V lost 3 bases to trimming and J lost 6 bases, with 14 bases between them. CDR3 sequence reads: CASSPLRQTDEKLFF. The DNA of the CDR3 is TGTGCCAGCTCACCGTTGCGGCAGACTGATGAAAAACTGTTTTTT.

To note about this clone: The conserved phenylalanine or tryptophan normally closing the CDR3 is absent here, so this likely arose from a read error. Because the CDR3's place on the DNA is in doubt, the DNA is left out and the CDR3 is given as listed by TCRdb. The rearrangement joins TRBV7-9 to TRBJ2-7; TRBD1, the table's D call, was not compared with the DNA. Per the germline V gene, CDR1 is SEHNR and CDR2 is FQNEAQ (reference sequence). The CDR3 length is 9 residues, termini included. The CDR3: CASPEGVLA.

The chain carries TRBV5-1 and TRBJ2-3, with a tentative D call TRBD2 (6 bases). CDR3 length equals 14 residues. Trimming left V 4 bases short and J 0 bases short, with 9 bases between. CDR1 is SGHRS, CDR2 YFSETQ, per germline. CDR3 sequence: CASSAGSSTDTQYF. Here the CDR3 DNA reads TGCGCCAGCAGCGCGGGGTCTAGCACAGATACGCAGTATTTT.

This clone was recorded once. The V gene is TRBV6-6, the J gene TRBJ1-4; no definite D call. V was trimmed by 6 bases and J by 7 bases, leaving 12 bases between them. CDR1 is MNHNY and CDR2 is SVGAGI in the germline V gene (reference sequence). CDR3 length: 13 amino acids. CDR3 sequence (DNA): TGTGCCAGCAGAGGTTTTCCGAGTGAAAAACTGTTTTTT. Translated: CASRGFPSEKLFF.